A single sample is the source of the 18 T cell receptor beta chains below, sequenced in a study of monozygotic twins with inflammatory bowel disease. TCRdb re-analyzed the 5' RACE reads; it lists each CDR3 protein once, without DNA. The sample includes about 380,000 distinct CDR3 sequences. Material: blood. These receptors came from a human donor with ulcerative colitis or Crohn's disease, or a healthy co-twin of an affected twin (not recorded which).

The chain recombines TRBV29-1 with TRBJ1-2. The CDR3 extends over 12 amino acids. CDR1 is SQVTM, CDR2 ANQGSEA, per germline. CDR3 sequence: CSVEDAAYGYTF.

CDR3 sequence: CASGLVRDGESGANVLTF. The chain couples TRBV12-5 to TRBJ2-6; TCRdb reports TRBD2, a call that lacks DNA to check it against. The CDR3 is 18 residues long. Germline-derived CDR1 and CDR2 are LGHNT and FRNRAP.

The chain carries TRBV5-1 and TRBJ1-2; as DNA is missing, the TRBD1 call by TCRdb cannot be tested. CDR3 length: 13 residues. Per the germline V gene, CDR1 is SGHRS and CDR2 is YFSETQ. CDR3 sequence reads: CASSLAQGDGYTF.

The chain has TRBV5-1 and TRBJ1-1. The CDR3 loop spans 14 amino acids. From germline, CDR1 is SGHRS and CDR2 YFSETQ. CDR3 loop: CASSLAGGNTEAFF.

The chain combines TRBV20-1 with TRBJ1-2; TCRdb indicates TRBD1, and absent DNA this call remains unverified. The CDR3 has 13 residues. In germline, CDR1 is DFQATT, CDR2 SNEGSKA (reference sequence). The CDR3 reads CSATYRVSWGYTF.

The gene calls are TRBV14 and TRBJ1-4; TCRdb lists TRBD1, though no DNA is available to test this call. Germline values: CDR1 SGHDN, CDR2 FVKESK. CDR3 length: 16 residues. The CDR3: CASSPRGEGGSEKLFF.

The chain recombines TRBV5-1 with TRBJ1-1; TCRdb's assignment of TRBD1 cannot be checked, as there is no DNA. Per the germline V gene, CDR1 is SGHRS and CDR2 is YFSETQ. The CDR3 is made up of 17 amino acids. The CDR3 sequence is CASSSPGFSGGDTEAFF.

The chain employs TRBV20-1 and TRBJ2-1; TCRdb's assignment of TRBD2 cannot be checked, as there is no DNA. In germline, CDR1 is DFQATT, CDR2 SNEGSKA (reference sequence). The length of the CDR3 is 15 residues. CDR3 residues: CSARDGGTTFDEQFF.

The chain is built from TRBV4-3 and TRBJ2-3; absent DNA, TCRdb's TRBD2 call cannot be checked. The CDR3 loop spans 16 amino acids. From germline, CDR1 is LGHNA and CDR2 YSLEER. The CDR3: CASSLQLAASTDTQYF.

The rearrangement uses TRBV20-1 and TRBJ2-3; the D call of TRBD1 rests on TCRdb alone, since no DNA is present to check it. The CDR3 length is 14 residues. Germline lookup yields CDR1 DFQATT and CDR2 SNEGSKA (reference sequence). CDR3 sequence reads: CSARGGAFTDTQYF.

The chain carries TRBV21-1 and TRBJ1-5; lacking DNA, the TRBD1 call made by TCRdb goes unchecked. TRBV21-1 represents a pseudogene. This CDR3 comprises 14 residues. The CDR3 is CASRPGQRGQPQHF.

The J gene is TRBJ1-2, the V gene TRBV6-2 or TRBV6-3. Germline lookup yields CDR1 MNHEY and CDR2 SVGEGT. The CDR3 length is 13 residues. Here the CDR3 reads CASTRGPAYGYTF.

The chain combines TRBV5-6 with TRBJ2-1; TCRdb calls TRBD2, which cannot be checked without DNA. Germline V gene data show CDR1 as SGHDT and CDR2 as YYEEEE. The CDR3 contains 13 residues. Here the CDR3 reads CASSLDREVEQFF.

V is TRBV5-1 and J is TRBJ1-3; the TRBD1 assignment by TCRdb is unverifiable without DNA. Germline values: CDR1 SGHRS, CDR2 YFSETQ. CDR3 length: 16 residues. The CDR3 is CASSPTRQGSGNTIYF.

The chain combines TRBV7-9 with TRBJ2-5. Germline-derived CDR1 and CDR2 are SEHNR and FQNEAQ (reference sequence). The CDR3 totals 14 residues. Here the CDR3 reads CASSPVLVGETQYF.

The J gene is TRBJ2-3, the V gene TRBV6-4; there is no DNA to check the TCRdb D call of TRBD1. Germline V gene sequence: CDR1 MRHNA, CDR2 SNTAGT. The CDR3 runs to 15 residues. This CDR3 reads CASSDGGASTDTQYF.

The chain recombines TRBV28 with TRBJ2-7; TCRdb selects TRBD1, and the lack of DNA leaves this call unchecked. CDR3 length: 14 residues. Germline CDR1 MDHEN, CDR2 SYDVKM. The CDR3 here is CASSLRDSSYEQYF.

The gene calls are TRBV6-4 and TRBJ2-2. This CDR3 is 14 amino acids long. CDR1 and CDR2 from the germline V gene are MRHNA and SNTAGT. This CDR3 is CASRKQGNTGELFF.